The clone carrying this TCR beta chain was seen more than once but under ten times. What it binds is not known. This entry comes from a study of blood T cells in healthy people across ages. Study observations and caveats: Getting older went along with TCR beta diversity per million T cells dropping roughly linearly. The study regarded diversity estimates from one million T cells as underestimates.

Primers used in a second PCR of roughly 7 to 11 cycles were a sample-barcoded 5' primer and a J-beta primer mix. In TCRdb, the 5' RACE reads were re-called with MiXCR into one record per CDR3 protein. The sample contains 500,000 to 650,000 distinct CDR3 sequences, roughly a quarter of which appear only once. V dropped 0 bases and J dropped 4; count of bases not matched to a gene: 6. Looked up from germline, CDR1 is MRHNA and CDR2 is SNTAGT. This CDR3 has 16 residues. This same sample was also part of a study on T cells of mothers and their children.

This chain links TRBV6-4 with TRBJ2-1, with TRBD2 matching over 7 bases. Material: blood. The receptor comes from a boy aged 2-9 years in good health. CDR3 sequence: CASSDSPSGPYNEQFF. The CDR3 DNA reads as TGTGCCAGCAGTGACTCACCTAGCGGACCTTACAATGAGCAGTTCTTC.